Sequencing of this TCR beta chain was carried out in a study of cytomegalovirus exposure and HLA in healthy donors (dated by TCRdb to about 2017). In terms of the full investigation: According to an earlier analysis of a few hundred of the donors, roughly 180 million T cells yielded 90 million to 140 million unique TCR beta sequences and more than 250 Gb of sequence data. An earlier analysis of roughly 580 of the donors used high-throughput TCR beta sequencing to judge whether each TCR beta V gene segment behaved as functional or pseudogenic. A later analysis re-examined previously published TCR beta repertoires from 600 to 700 donors and added high-resolution HLA genotyping to investigate patterns of TCR occurrence. The study profiled the T cell repertoires of 500 to 800 subjects by immunosequencing and related them to cytomegalovirus serostatus. Genome-wide SNP genotypes for about 65% of the roughly 670 donors were used in a later genetic analysis, which treated that subset as a discovery cohort. Among the roughly 400 genotyped donors, about 85% belonged to the genetic ancestry cluster associated with self-reported Caucasian donors. All discovery cohort repertoires had been generated on a single sequencing platform. Approximately 300 gigabases of sequencing data and approximately 93 million unique TCR sequences were included in an early release covering 550 to 800 HLA-typed donors. Because of strong linkage in the cohort, four or five DR-DQ haplotypes were treated as single units for association and clustering. The number of typed donors differed by locus: roughly 629-640 for A, B, C, DRB1 and DQB1; 522 for DQA1; roughly 600 for DPA1; and around 470 for DPB1. Among 398 genotyped donors of the cohort, an average of roughly 240,000 unique TCR beta nucleotide sequences were sequenced per donor, roughly 18% of them non-productive. Alongside the repertoire data, information on donor age, sex, ethnicity and CMV serostatus was compiled. High-throughput TCR immunosequencing, statistical association of individual TCRs with disease status, and machine learning were combined to predict cytomegalovirus infection status. Rather than drawing on any new phenotypic data, the later analysis identified candidate immune exposures from TCR beta sequences and the way those sequences occurred across donors. Besides the first cohort of under 700 subjects, a separate validation cohort made up of 120 different subjects was used. The study aimed to test whether signatures of past pathogen exposure could be identified by cataloging public T cell receptors. Class I and class II HLA loci were covered by the typing at four-digit resolution.

The study at large found these results: In vitro tests confirmed that a few of the cytomegalovirus-associated TCR beta chains recognize cytomegalovirus antigens. Sequencing depth was assumed to be roughly uniform across donors in the presence/absence analyses, though that assumption may not hold. It was suggested by the authors that the approach could potentially be generalized to other disease states and immunological phenotypes. Compared with the 666-donor mean, donors in an Asian-associated ancestry cluster had fewer N-insertions in productive TCRs, according to a later genetic analysis. According to a later analysis, most CMV-associated TCR beta chains appeared to be HLA-restricted, and the HLA associations seemed to be driven largely by CMV exposure. Immune exposure information for the cohort was limited to CMV serostatus. A later analysis found that TCR association rates varied across HLA loci, with DRB1 alleles showing the most associated TCRs and HLA-C alleles the fewest. Correlated functional status among segregating V segments might reflect linkage disequilibrium, but an unknown experimental factor could not be ruled out. Most TCR sequences were seen in very few donors, while some public TCRs were found in many individuals. Compared with equally common non-associated chains, HLA-associated TCR beta chains in a later analysis were more clonally expanded and had lower generation probabilities. Because counts were too low, some 16 rarely observed V segments, including chromosome 9 orphons, were excluded from the earlier analysis of some 590 of the donors. An earlier analysis of approximately 600 of the donors showed that most TCR beta V segments appeared in productive rearrangements either about 87% or about 30% of the time, which broadly matched IMGT annotations. According to a later analysis, parvovirus B19, influenza, CMV and Epstein-Barr virus appeared linked to several top co-occurrence clusters. A later genetic analysis associated a missense DCLRE1C variant with V-gene and J-gene trimming of TCR beta chains, and an independent cohort replicated the association. A group of highly shared sequence variants was considered likely to be a technical artifact of the sequencing pipeline. This cohort had only TCR beta chains sequenced, and the lack of alpha or paired-chain data limited which features could be detected. A later analysis associated 16,951 TCR beta sequences with specific HLA alleles at a false discovery rate of 0.05. When HLA alleles, especially DR and DQ, strongly co-occurred, attributing TCR associations to individual alleles was difficult. Because the 87-base-pair reads could not distinguish some IMGT-functional V segments, including TRBV6-2 and TRBV6-3, those segments were excluded. Because some donors lacked HLA typing at each locus, the association tests relied only on the typed subset. In the study, around 160 TCR beta chains were listed as associated with cytomegalovirus. Cytomegalovirus status was reported to be diagnosed by the classifier with high specificity and sensitivity in both the original and validation cohorts. A further reported finding was that TCR beta sequences accurately predicted the HLA-A and HLA-B alleles for most subjects in the first cohort.

In total, roughly 670 healthy bone marrow donors made up the cohort. All cohort members were sampled while nominally healthy, although unrecorded immune exposures were likely present. The donor was CMV seronegative and belonged to the group of roughly 330 seronegative cohort members. Each donor provided a peripheral blood sample, and peripheral blood mononuclear cells were used for TCR beta sequencing. The Qiagen DNeasy Blood Extraction Kit was used to extract genomic DNA from the blood cell samples. A word on this clone: No cognate antigen has been identified for it. Base qualities are not provided; no much larger clone lies one nucleotide away.

Libraries were built with the immunoSEQ multiplex PCR assay. The multiplex PCR relied on a mix of 60 forward primers for TCR Vbeta segments and 13 reverse primers for TCR Jbeta segments. Amplification of the CDR3 region of rearranged TCR beta genes was performed with a multiplex PCR assay on genomic DNA. Amplified TCR beta libraries were sequenced as 87-base-pair reads on the Illumina HiSeq System. Processing in the source paper ran as follows. Across the roughly 670 repertoires, a later analysis counted 80 million or so unique TCR beta chains, some 11 million of which were shared by at least two donors. To remove PCR and sequencing errors, raw reads were error-corrected and collapsed into unique sequences using a nearest-neighbor algorithm that merged closely related sequences. V, D and J gene segments were assigned by aligning CDR3 sequences to IMGT reference sequences. For a sequence to be retained, at least a six-nucleotide match to both a V gene segment and a J gene segment was required. A rearrangement counted as productive if the CDR3 had no stop codons and remained in frame with V and J, and every other rearrangement counted as non-productive. CDR3 was defined by IMGT convention, running from the second conserved V-encoded cysteine to the conserved J-encoded phenylalanine. The earlier analysis of about 610 of the donors excluded sequences that lacked an unambiguous match to a single V gene segment. An earlier analysis of 587 of the donors classified V segments as functional when productive rearrangements were above 56.7% and as segregating when the standard deviation between donors was above 5%. A statistical classification framework was developed to diagnose cytomegalovirus status using the catalog of TCR beta chain sequences. In a later analysis, V and J genes were assigned by comparing TCR nucleotide sequences against IMGT/GENE-DB human TR gene sequences. A later analysis assigned CDR3 sequences and most-parsimonious VDJ recombination scenarios with the TCRdist pipeline. A later analysis defined each TCR beta chain by its CDR3 amino acid sequence plus V-gene family, and excluded reads lacking a unique V-gene family. To address suspected cross-contamination and a sequencing artifact, a later analysis removed a few hundred highly shared, low-generation-probability nucleotide sequences. In a later analysis, a clonal expansion index was calculated for each public chain from normalized within-repertoire ranks of inferred template counts. In a later analysis, generation probabilities were computed with a VDJ recombination model fitted to out-of-frame rearrangements, and the resulting probabilities were checked against IGoR. A later analysis scored TCR-TCR, TCR-HLA and TCR-CMV co-occurrence with hypergeometric tests, applying a repertoire-size bias correction to TCR pairs. To estimate false discovery rates, a later analysis permuted the HLA or CMV assignments 20 times. In a later analysis, co-occurring TCRs were grouped using DBSCAN, with TCRdist sequence similarity added in when clustering inside HLA-allele-positive subsets. For co-occurrence clustering, repertoires with fewer than 30,000 or more than 120,000 public chains were excluded, along with four to six repertoires with anomalous nucleotide sharing. The source is immuneACCESS, and TCRdb retained only in-frame sequences with V and J called. Part of the clones is not carried over; for the studies checked, unresolved V genes explain less than half of this, and the remainder is unexplained. The DNA was the basis for D and trimming; V, J and clone size are from that table. This sample lists approximately 170,000 clones; roughly 80% were detected once. The ten largest clones take up about 2.3% of the sample.

Its CDR3 holds 15 amino acids, cysteine through phenylalanine. Only CDR3 DNA remains: 45 bases, in frame from the first base. A distance of 15 bases separates the germline ends of V and J, which lose 7 bases and 0 bases respectively. CDR1 and CDR2 are read off the germline V gene (reference sequence) as MNHEY and SMNVEV. The sequence links TRBV27 to TRBJ1-2, with the D gene uncertain. Sequencing input: PBMCs. The origin of this receptor is a male donor in good health and CMV-seronegative. The CDR3 amino acid sequence is: CASNQIGSSNYGYTF. The DNA is TGTGCCAGCAACCAAATCGGGTCTTCTAACTATGGCTACACCTTC.